A single sample gave rise to the 28 T cell receptor beta chains below, sequenced in a study of T cell repertoires in cytomegalovirus infection. TCRdb used MiXCR to reprocess the reads, holding one entry per CDR3 protein. This table has 250,000 to 300,000 distinct CDR3 sequences, about 23% appearing once. Sequencing was carried out using PBMCs. These receptors were obtained from a human donor in good health (CMV status not recorded). Some clones in this sample may be carry-over from other donors' samples.

This clonotype showed up many times. The J gene is TRBJ2-7, the V gene TRBV7-9; no clear D. The V end lost 2 bases, the J end lost 3 bases, and 8 bases lay between the germline ends. The CDR3 extends over 13 amino acids. Germline CDR1 and CDR2: SEHNR and FQNEAQ (reference sequence). The CDR3 reads CASSLTGGYEQYF. The DNA of the CDR3 is TGTGCCAGCAGCTTAACCGGCGGCTACGAGCAGTACTTC. Filled out from reference TRBV7-9 and TRBJ2-7, the complete variable domain reads DTGVSQNPRHKITKRGQNVTFRCDPISEHNRLYWYRQTLGQGPEFLTYFQNEAQLEKSRLLSDRFSAERPKGSFSTLEIQRTEQGDSAMYLCASSLTGGYEQYFGPGTRLTVT.

This clonotype has a count of ten or more. The CDR3 region is CASSPPRTGHEQYF. As DNA, the CDR3 is TGTGCCAGCAGCCCACCTCGGACAGGGCACGAGCAGTACTTC. The rearrangement links TRBV7-3 to TRBJ2-7; 8 nucleotides align to TRBD1. The CDR3 spans 14 residues. With 5 bases clipped from V and 5 bases from J, the junction kept 8 bases outside the gene matches. Germline V gene sequence: CDR1 SGHTA, CDR2 FQGTGA.

This clonotype was found many times. This chain connects TRBV7-2 to TRBJ2-1, with TRBD1 as a possible D gene (5 bases). Germline V CDR1 and CDR2: SGHTA, FQGNSA. Deletions cut 5 bases from V and 4 bases from J, with 12 bases between. The CDR3 length is 14 residues. The CDR3 loop is CASSPVGAYNEQFF. The CDR3 coding sequence is TGTGCCAGCAGCCCGGTTGGGGCATACAATGAGCAGTTCTTC.

This clonotype was found many times. The V gene is TRBV7-2, the J gene TRBJ2-7; TRBD2 might be the D (5 bases). The V gene's germline CDR1 is SGHTA and CDR2 FQGNSA. V was clipped by 5 bases and J by 0 bases, with 11 bases between them. This CDR3 is 14 amino acids long. The CDR3 DNA sequence: TGTGCCAGCAGCCTGGAGGTCGGCTCCTACGAGCAGTACTTC. Translation: CASSLEVGSYEQYF.

This chain links TRBV10-3 with TRBJ2-5; 8 nucleotides agree with TRBD2. The CDR3 is 17 residues long. CDR1 ENHRY and CDR2 SYGVKD come from the germline V gene. V lost 0 bases and J lost 1; bases outside the gene matches: 7. This chain's CDR3 is CAISESKNSGTQETQYF. CDR3 nucleotide sequence: TGTGCCATCAGTGAGTCGAAGAATAGCGGGACCCAAGAGACCCAGTACTTC.

This clonotype occurred a few times. The V and J genes are TRBV2 and TRBJ2-1; 8 nucleotides agree with TRBD1. Germline CDR1 reads SNHLY; CDR2 reads FYNNEI. V lost 6 bases and J lost 4; bases outside the gene matches: 2. The CDR3 runs to 13 residues. In DNA form, the CDR3 reads TGTGCCAGCAGGCGGGACAGGTACAATGAGCAGTTCTTC. Its protein is CASRRDRYNEQFF.

The chain carries TRBV20-1 and TRBJ1-2; 7 bases are shared with TRBD1. Germline V lookup: CDR1 DFQATT, CDR2 SNEGSKA (reference sequence). The CDR3 length is 14 residues. V lost 2 bases, J lost 0 bases, and 3 bases stayed unmatched. CDR3 amino acids: CSARKQGANYGYTF. The CDR3 coding sequence is TGCAGTGCTAGAAAGCAGGGGGCTAACTATGGCTACACCTTC.

J is TRBJ1-1 and V is TRBV7-2, with D perhaps TRBD1 (5 bases). There are 15 residues in the CDR3. Germline CDR1 reads SGHTA; CDR2 reads FQGNSA. V shed 1 base and J shed 4 bases, with 13 bases lying between them. For the CDR3, the DNA is TGTGCCAGCAGCTTAGTACGGGGGTCTGTCACTGAAGCTTTCTTT. It encodes CASSLVRGSVTEAFF. Drawing the rest from reference TRBV7-2 and TRBJ1-1, the complete variable domain is GAGVSQSPSNKVTEKGKDVELRCDPISGHTALYWYRQSLGQGLEFLIYFQGNSAPDKSGLPSDRFSAERTGGSVSTLTIQRTQQEDSAVYLCASSLVRGSVTEAFFGQGTRLTVV.

This clonotype has just a few counts. This rearrangement joins TRBV12-3 or TRBV12-4 to TRBJ2-5; maybe TRBD2 (6 bases). The CDR3 length is 16 residues. Deletions cut 5 bases from V and 2 bases from J, with 18 bases between. DNA of the CDR3: TGTGCCAGCAGTCCGGGACTCCTTCTTTTACAAGAGACCCAGTACTTC. Encoded protein: CASSPGLLLLQETQYF.

This clonotype was detected only a few times. The chain recombines TRBV7-6 with TRBJ1-4; the D gene is possibly TRBD1 (5 bases). In germline, CDR1 is SGHVS, CDR2 FNYEAQ. V lost 2 bases and J lost 0, with 10 bases in between. The CDR3 runs 16 residues. CDR3 nucleotide sequence: TGTGCCAGCAGCTTACAGGGATTTGCAACTAATGAAAAACTGTTTTTT. This encodes CASSLQGFATNEKLFF.

The rearrangement uses TRBV28 and TRBJ2-7, with no clear D. V lost 3 bases to trimming and J lost 1 base, with 13 bases between them. Germline CDR1 reads MDHEN; CDR2 reads SYDVKM. The CDR3 is 15 amino acids. CDR3 nucleotides: TGTGCCAGCAGTTTGGGCCCTGGCATGTCCTACGAGCAGTACTTC. It specifies CASSLGPGMSYEQYF.

This clonotype was recorded a few times. CDR3 nucleotide sequence: TGTGCCAGCAGCTTACAACTAGCGGGACAAGAGACCCAGTACTTC. Translating gives CASSLQLAGQETQYF. This chain connects TRBV7-9 to TRBJ2-5, with TRBD2 matching 10 bases. The CDR3 contains 15 residues. Germline V gene sequence: CDR1 SEHNR, CDR2 FQNEAQ (reference sequence). The V gene end was trimmed by 2 bases and the J gene end by 2 bases; junction bases not matched to a gene: 2. The entire variable domain, with the rest obtained from reference TRBV7-9 and TRBJ2-5, is as follows: DTGVSQNPRHKITKRGQNVTFRCDPISEHNRLYWYRQTLGQGPEFLTYFQNEAQLEKSRLLSDRFSAERPKGSFSTLEIQRTEQGDSAMYLCASSLQLAGQETQYFGPGTRLLVL.

The table lists this clonotype with a few counts. The chain is built from TRBV6-2 or TRBV6-3 and TRBJ2-1; D unclear. This CDR3 has 13 amino acids. Trimming stripped 2 bases from V and 4 bases from J, with 6 bases between. Germline CDR1 reads MNHEY; CDR2 reads SVGEGT. The CDR3 reads CASSYAKYNEQFF. The CDR3, as DNA: TGTGCCAGCAGTTACGCCAAGTACAATGAGCAGTTCTTC.

The sample holds a few counts of this clonotype. The chain employs TRBV30 and TRBJ2-7; 8 bases are shared with TRBD2. The CDR3 has 14 residues. Trimming at V came to 1 base and at J to 7 bases, leaving 9 bases not matched to a gene. The germline CDR1 and CDR2 sequences are GTSNPN and SVGIG (reference sequence). CDR3 nucleotide sequence: TGTGCCTGGAGTGGACCGGGACTAGTGTCAGAGCAGTACTTC. Encoded protein: CAWSGPGLVSEQYF.

This clonotype appeared once. This chain uses TRBV29-1 with TRBJ2-7; 7 bases fit TRBD1. CDR3 length: 11 amino acids. Germline V gene sequence: CDR1 SQVTM, CDR2 ANQGSEA. The V and J ends lost 6 bases and 5 bases, in that order; junction bases with no gene match: 4. The chain's CDR3 is CSVRGLDEQYF. The CDR3 DNA reads TGCAGCGTGAGGGGGCTGGACGAGCAGTACTTC.

V usage is TRBV28 and J usage is TRBJ1-1; D possibly corresponds to TRBD1 (6 bases). This CDR3 contains 14 residues. CDR1 and CDR2 (germline): MDHEN, SYDVKM. The germline V and J ends were trimmed by 8 bases and 0 bases, with 13 bases remaining between them. CDR3 region: CASLGGSLNTEAFF. DNA for the CDR3: TGTGCCAGCTTGGGGGGCAGCCTGAACACTGAAGCTTTCTTT.

This chain links TRBV6-2 or TRBV6-3 with TRBJ1-6; D ambiguous. CDR1 and CDR2 (germline): MNHEY, SVGEGT. The CDR3 consists of 15 residues. V shed 7 bases and J shed 3 bases, with 13 bases lying between them. Written as DNA, the CDR3 is TGTGCCAGCACCCCCGGAGGAAACTATAATTCACCCCTCCACTTT. Residues: CASTPGGNYNSPLHF.

The chain couples TRBV20-1 to TRBJ1-5, with D uncertain. The CDR3 consists of 15 residues. Germline V CDR1 and CDR2: DFQATT, SNEGSKA (reference sequence). With 5 bases removed from V and 0 bases from J, the gap between germline ends came to 14 bases. The CDR3: CSARGSWYSNQPQHF. Written as DNA, the CDR3 is TGCAGTGCTCGGGGAAGCTGGTATAGCAATCAGCCCCAGCATTTT.

The table lists this clonotype with many counts. This sequence joins TRBV7-2 and TRBJ2-3, with 8 bases matching TRBD2. There are 15 residues in the CDR3. Trimming removed 5 bases from V and 2 bases from J; junction bases left unmatched: 6. Germline V gives CDR1 SGHTA, CDR2 FQGNSA. Here the CDR3 reads CASSLGTSYTDTQYF. The CDR3 nucleotides read TGTGCCAGCAGCCTCGGGACTAGTTACACAGATACGCAGTATTTT. Together with reference TRBV7-2 and TRBJ2-3, the CDR3 gives the full variable domain: GAGVSQSPSNKVTEKGKDVELRCDPISGHTALYWYRQSLGQGLEFLIYFQGNSAPDKSGLPSDRFSAERTGGSVSTLTIQRTQQEDSAVYLCASSLGTSYTDTQYFGPGTRLTVL.

The J gene is TRBJ1-6, the V gene TRBV7-9, with a possible D match to TRBD1 (6 bases). The germline gives CDR1 SEHNR, CDR2 FQNEAQ (reference sequence). The CDR3 sequence is 14 residues long. Trimming took off 5 bases at V and 7 bases at J, with 12 bases between the two ends. CDR3 nucleotide sequence: TGTGCCAGCAGCCTCGGGACAAAAAATTCACCCCTCCACTTT. Protein sequence: CASSLGTKNSPLHF.

This clonotype was observed a handful of times. The CDR3 nucleotides read TGTGCCAGCAGCCGACAGGGGGTGAATGAAAAACTGTTTTTT. Translation: CASSRQGVNEKLFF. This chain joins TRBV6-6 and TRBJ1-4; 9 nucleotides line up with TRBD1. V dropped 6 bases and J dropped 5; count of bases not matched to a gene: 4. The germline gives CDR1 MNHNY, CDR2 SVGAGI (reference sequence). The CDR3 covers 14 residues.

This chain uses TRBV12-3 or TRBV12-4 with TRBJ2-5; TRBD1 might be the D (5 bases). CDR3 length: 15 amino acids. Trimming removed 7 bases at V and 1 base at J, with 16 bases between. Here the CDR3 DNA reads TGTGCCAGCAATCTTAGGGGCGGAGCCCAAGAGACCCAGTACTTC. As protein: CASNLRGGAQETQYF.

The chain couples TRBV28 to TRBJ2-7; 8 positions agree with TRBD2. The CDR3 is 14 amino acids. V shed 7 bases, J shed 1 base, and the junction held 6 bases outside the gene matches. In germline, CDR1 is MDHEN, CDR2 SYDVKM. The CDR3, as DNA: TGTGCCAGCACCCGAGCGGGAGTATCCTACGAGCAGTACTTC. This gives the protein CASTRAGVSYEQYF.

This clonotype was seen more than once but under ten times. This chain joins TRBV2 and TRBJ2-7; D is possibly TRBD1 or TRBD2 (5 bases each). Trimming stripped 8 bases from V and 1 base from J, with 12 bases between. The CDR3 loop spans 13 amino acids. Germline V gene data show CDR1 as SNHLY and CDR2 as FYNNEI. DNA of the CDR3: TGTGCCAGCGGGGCAGGGACGTCCTACGAGCAGTACTTC. Translating gives CASGAGTSYEQYF.

This clonotype has a handful of counts. The gene calls are TRBV11-2 and TRBJ2-2, with D possibly being TRBD1 (5 bases). Looked up from germline, CDR1 is SGHAT and CDR2 is FQNNGV. This CDR3 is built from 15 residues. The ends were cut back, 5 bases at V and 1 base at J, with 11 bases in the middle. CDR3: CASSASDRNTGELFF. The CDR3 DNA follows: TGTGCCAGCAGCGCCTCTGACAGGAACACCGGGGAGCTGTTTTTT.

V usage is TRBV20-1 and J usage is TRBJ1-1; TRBD1 agrees at 12 bases. CDR1 and CDR2 from the germline V gene are DFQATT and SNEGSKA (reference sequence). V was clipped by 6 bases and J by 3 bases; unmatched bases: 8. The CDR3 loop spans 15 amino acids. The CDR3 reads CSATGTGGADTEAFF. The DNA of the CDR3 is TGCAGTGCCACAGGGACAGGGGGCGCGGACACTGAAGCTTTCTTT.

Comment on this clonotype: Just one base apart from a much larger clone, this may be a read error. The chain has TRBV12-3 or TRBV12-4 and TRBJ1-2; no clear D gene. This CDR3 contains 13 residues. V was clipped by 4 bases and J by 3 bases, with 9 bases between them. The CDR3 is CASSSALYYGYTF. DNA for the CDR3: TGTGCCAGCAGTTCAGCGCTGTACTATGGCTACACCTTC.

There are a few counts of this clonotype. The chain links TRBV7-3 to TRBJ2-1; a possible D gene is TRBD2 (6 bases). This CDR3 is built from 15 residues. Between the trimmed V and J ends, which lost 4 bases and 4 bases, there was a span of 14 bases. The germline gives CDR1 SGHTA, CDR2 FQGTGA. The CDR3 DNA is TGTGCCAGCAGCTCCCCGGGGGTATCTTACAATGAGCAGTTCTTC. It translates to CASSSPGVSYNEQFF.